This T cell receptor beta chain was retrieved from a study of shared clonotypes between healthy human individuals. Study results and caveats: The study drew on few donors, limiting represented genetic and exposure-history diversity. It was observed that about 5% of naive CD4 clonotypes were shared across four donors. Though the depth was large, rarefaction showed that sorted-subset sequencing was incomplete.

For this clone: Its antigen is as yet unknown.

Method: immunoSEQ multiplex PCR; TCRdb's copy keeps in-frame clones and lacks some. In the table there are millions of clones, roughly 93% of which are singletons. This CDR3 is 17 amino acids long. The V gene end was trimmed by 0 bases and the J gene end by 7 bases; junction bases not matched to a gene: 8. Germline loops: CDR1 SGHRS, CDR2 YFSETQ. The receptor's source is a man between 18 and 35 years old in good health. Some clones in this sample may be carry-over from other donors' samples. The V gene is TRBV5-1, the J gene TRBJ2-1, with 12 bases matching TRBD2. Sequencing was done on a sample of naive CD4+ T cells from PBMCs. Sample subset: CD45RA+ positively selected. Here the CDR3 reads CASSLAERLAGGNEQFF. CDR3 DNA sequence: TGCGCCAGCAGCTTGGCCGAAAGGCTAGCGGGGGGGAATGAGCAGTTCTTC. The whole variable domain, remainder taken from reference TRBV5-1 and TRBJ2-1, is KAGVTQTPRYLIKTRGQQVTLSCSPISGHRSVSWYQQTPGQGLQFLFEYFSETQRNKGNFPGRFSGRQFSNSRSEMNVSTLELGDSALYLCASSLAERLAGGNEQFFGPGTRLTVL.